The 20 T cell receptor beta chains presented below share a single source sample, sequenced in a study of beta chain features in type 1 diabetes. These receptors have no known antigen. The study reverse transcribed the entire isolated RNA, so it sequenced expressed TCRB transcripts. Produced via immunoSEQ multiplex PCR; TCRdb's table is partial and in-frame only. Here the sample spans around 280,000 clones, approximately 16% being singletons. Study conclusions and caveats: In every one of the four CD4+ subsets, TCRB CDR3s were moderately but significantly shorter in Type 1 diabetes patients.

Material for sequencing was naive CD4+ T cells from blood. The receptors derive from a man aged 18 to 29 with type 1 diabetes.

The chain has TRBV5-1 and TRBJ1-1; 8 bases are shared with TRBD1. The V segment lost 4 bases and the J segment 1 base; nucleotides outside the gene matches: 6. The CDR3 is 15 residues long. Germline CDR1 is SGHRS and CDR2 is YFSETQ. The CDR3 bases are TGCGCCAGCAGCCCAGGGGGGACAGGGAACACTGAAGCTTTCTTT. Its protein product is CASSPGGTGNTEAFF. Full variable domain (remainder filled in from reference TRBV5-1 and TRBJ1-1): KAGVTQTPRYLIKTRGQQVTLSCSPISGHRSVSWYQQTPGQGLQFLFEYFSETQRNKGNFPGRFSGRQFSNSRSEMNVSTLELGDSALYLCASSPGGTGNTEAFFGQGTRLTVV.

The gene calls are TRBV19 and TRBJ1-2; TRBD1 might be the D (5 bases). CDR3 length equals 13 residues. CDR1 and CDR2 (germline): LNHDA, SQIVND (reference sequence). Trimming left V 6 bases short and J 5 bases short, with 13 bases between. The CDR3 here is CASSTGFEYGYTF. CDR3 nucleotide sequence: TGTGCCAGTAGCACAGGTTTTGAGTATGGCTACACCTTC.

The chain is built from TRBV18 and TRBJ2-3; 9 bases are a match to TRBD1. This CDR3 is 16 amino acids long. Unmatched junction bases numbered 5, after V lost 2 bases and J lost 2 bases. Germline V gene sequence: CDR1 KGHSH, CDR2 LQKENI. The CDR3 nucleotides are TGTGCCAGCTCACCAACCCGGGACAGGGTCACAGATACGCAGTATTTT. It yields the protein CASSPTRDRVTDTQYF.

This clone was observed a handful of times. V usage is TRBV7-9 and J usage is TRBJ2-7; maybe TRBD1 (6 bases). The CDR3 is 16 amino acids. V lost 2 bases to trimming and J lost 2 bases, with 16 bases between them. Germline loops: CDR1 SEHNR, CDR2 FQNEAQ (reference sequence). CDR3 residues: CASSLPGATLTYEQYF. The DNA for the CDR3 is TGTGCCAGCAGCTTACCAGGGGCGACCCTTACCTACGAGCAGTACTTC.

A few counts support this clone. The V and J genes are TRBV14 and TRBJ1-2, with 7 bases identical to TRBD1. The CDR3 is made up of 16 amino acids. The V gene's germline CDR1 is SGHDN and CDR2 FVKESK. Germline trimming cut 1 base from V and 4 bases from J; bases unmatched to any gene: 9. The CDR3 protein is CASSQGLRQGIYGYTF. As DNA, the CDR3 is TGTGCCAGCAGCCAAGGCCTCCGACAGGGAATCTATGGCTACACCTTC.

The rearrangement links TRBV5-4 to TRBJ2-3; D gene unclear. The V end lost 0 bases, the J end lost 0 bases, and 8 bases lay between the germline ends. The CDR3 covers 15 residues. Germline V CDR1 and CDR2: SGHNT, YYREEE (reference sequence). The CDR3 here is CASSLGQDSTDTQYF. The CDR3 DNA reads TGTGCCAGCAGCTTGGGGCAGGATAGCACAGATACGCAGTATTTT.

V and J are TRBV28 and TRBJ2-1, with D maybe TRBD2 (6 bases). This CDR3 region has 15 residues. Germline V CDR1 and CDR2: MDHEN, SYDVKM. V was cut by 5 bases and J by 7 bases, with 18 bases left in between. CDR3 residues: CASSLAGTGTNEQFF. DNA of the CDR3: TGTGCCAGCAGTCTTGCCGGGACCGGGACTAATGAGCAGTTCTTC.

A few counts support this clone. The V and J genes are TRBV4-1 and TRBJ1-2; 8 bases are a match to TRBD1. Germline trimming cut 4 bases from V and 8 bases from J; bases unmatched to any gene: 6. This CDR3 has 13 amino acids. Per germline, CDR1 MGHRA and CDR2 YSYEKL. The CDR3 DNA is TGCGCCAGCAGCCGGACAGGGCTCAAAGGCTACACCTTC. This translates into CASSRTGLKGYTF.

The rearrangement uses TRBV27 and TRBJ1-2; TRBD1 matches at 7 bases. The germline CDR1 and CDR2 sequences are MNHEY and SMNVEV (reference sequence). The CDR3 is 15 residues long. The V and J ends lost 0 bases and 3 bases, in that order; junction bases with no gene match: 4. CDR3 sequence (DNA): TGTGCCAGCAGTTTATCCCCACAGGGGCACTATGGCTACACCTTC. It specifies CASSLSPQGHYGYTF.

The CDR3, as DNA: TGTGCCAGCAGTTCGAACAGGCCGGGCAATCAGCCCCAGCATTTT. Translated, it gives CASSSNRPGNQPQHF. The J gene is TRBJ1-5, the V gene TRBV25-1, with a tentative D call TRBD1 (5 bases). In germline, CDR1 is MGHDK, CDR2 SYGVNS. The CDR3 has 15 amino acids. Deletions cut 5 bases from V and 2 bases from J, with 13 bases between.

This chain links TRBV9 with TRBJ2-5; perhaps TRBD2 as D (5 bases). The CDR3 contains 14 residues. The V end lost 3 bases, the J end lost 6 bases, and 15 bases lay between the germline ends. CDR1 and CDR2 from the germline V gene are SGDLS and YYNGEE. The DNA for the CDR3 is TGTGCCAGCAGCGCCGGACTTACCTCGCAGACCCAGTACTTC. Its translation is CASSAGLTSQTQYF.

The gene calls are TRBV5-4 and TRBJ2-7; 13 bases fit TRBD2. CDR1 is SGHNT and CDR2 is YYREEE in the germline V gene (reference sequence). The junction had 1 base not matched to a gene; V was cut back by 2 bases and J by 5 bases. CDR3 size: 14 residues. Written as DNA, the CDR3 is TGTGCCAGCAGCTTACTAGCGGGGGGGGACGAGCAGTACTTC. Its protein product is CASSLLAGGDEQYF.

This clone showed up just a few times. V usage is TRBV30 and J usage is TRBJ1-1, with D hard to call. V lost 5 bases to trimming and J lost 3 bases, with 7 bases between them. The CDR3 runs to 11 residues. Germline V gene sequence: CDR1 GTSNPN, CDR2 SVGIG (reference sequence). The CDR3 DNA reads TGTGCCTGGCAGAGGGACACTGAAGCTTTCTTT. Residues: CAWQRDTEAFF.

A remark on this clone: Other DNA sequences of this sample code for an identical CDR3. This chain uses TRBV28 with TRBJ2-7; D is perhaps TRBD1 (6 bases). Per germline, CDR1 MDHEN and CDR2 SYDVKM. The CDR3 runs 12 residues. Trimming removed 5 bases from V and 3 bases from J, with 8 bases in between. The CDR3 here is CASSTRGYEQYF. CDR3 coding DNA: TGTGCCAGCAGTACCAGGGGCTACGAGCAGTACTTC.

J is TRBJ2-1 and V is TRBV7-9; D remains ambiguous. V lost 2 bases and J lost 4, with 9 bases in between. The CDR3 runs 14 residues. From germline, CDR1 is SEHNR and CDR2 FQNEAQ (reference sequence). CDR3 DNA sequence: TGTGCCAGCAGCTTATTCAGAATTTACAATGAGCAGTTCTTC. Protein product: CASSLFRIYNEQFF.

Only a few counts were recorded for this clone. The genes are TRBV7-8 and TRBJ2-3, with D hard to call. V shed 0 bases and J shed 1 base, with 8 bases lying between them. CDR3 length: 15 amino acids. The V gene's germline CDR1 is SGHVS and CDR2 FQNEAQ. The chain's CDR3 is CASSLATAGTDTQYF. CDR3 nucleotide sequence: TGTGCCAGCAGCTTAGCGACGGCGGGCACAGATACGCAGTATTTT.

The CDR3 DNA sequence: TGTGCCTGGAGCGTAAAGGGAGGGGGGGATACGCAGTATTTT. The encoded protein is CAWSVKGGGDTQYF. The rearrangement uses TRBV30 and TRBJ2-3, with D tentatively TRBD2 (7 bases). V lost 3 bases and J lost 6, with 16 bases in between. Per germline, CDR1 GTSNPN and CDR2 SVGIG (reference sequence). The CDR3 extends over 14 amino acids. Full variable domain (remainder filled in from reference TRBV30 and TRBJ2-3): SQTIHQWPATLVQPVGSPLSLECTVEGTSNPNLYWYRQAAGRGLQLLFYSVGIGQISSEVPQNLSASRPQDRQFILSSKKLLLSDSGFYLCAWSVKGGGDTQYFGPGTRLTVL.

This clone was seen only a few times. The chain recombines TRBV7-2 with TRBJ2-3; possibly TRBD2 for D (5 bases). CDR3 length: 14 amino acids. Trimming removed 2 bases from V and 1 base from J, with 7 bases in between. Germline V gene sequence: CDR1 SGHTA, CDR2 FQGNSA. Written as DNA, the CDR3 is TGTGCCAGCAGCTTAACCGGGGGCACAGATACGCAGTATTTT. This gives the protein CASSLTGGTDTQYF.

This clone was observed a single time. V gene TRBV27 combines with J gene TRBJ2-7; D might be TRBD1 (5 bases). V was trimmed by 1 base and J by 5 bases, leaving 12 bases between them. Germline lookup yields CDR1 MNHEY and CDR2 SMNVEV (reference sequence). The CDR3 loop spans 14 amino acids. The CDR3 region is CASSLFQGSHEQYF. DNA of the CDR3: TGTGCCAGCAGTTTATTTCAGGGTTCCCACGAGCAGTACTTC.

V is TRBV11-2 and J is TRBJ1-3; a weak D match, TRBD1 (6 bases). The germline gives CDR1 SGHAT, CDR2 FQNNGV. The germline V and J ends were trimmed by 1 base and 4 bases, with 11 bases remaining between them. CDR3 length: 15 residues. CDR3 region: CASSLVRDIGNTIYF. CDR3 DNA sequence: TGTGCCAGCAGCTTAGTAAGGGACATCGGAAACACCATATATTTT.